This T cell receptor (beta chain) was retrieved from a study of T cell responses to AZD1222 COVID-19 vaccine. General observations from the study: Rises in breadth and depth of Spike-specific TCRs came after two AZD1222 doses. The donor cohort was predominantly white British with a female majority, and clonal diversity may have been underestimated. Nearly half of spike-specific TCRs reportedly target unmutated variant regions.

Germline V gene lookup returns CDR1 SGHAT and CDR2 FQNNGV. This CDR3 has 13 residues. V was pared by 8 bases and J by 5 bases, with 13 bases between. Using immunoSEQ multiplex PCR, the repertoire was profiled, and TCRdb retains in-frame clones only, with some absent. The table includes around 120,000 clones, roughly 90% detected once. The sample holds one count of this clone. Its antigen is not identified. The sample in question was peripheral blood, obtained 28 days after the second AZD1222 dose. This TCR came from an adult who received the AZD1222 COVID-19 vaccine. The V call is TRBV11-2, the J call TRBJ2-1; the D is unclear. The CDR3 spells CASSTEWNNEQFF. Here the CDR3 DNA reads TGTGCCAGCTCGACGGAGTGGAACAATGAGCAGTTCTTC.